The next 23 T cell receptor beta chains were all read from a single sample in a study of Ad26.COV2.S vaccination and SARS-CoV-2 variants. TCRdb keeps only in-frame clones here, not all; method: immunoSEQ multiplex PCR. The sample contains under 250,000 clones, roughly 89% of which appear only once. Stated treatment: around 19 received Ad26.COV2.S at low or high dose, single or two shots; about five received placebo; per-sample allocation not given. Collection of the samples took place on day 63 after the first injection of vaccine or placebo. The source was peripheral blood, collected in a trial of Ad26.COV2.S vaccine versus placebo. All receptors come from a person between 18 and 65 years old who received the Ad26.COV2.S COVID-19 vaccine or a placebo.

This clone was recorded only once. The V and J genes are TRBV11-2 and TRBJ1-1; 10 nucleotides agree with TRBD1. J lost 6 bases, V lost 1 base, and 2 bases had no gene match. The CDR3 has 14 amino acids. CDR1 is SGHAT, CDR2 FQNNGV, per germline. In nucleotides, the CDR3 is TGTGCCAGCAGCTTAGGACAGGGGGCGTCTGAAGCTTTCTTT. This codes for CASSLGQGASEAFF.

This clone was picked up one time. This rearrangement joins TRBV9 to TRBJ2-5, with D perhaps matching TRBD1 or TRBD2 (5 bases each). The CDR3 consists of 15 residues. Germline V gene data show CDR1 as SGDLS and CDR2 as YYNGEE. Trimming removed 4 bases at V and 1 base at J, with 14 bases between. The CDR3 DNA reads TGTGCCAGCAGCATTAGTGGGGGATCCCAAGAGACCCAGTACTTC. Its protein is CASSISGGSQETQYF.

A single count supports this clone. The chain carries TRBV18 and TRBJ2-1; a weak D match, TRBD1 (6 bases). CDR1 is KGHSH and CDR2 is LQKENI in the germline V gene. This CDR3 is built from 14 residues. The V end was cut by 4 bases, the J end by 9 bases, with 16 bases between. CDR3 region: CASSQSNRVREQFF. CDR3 in DNA: TGTGCCAGCTCACAGTCCAACAGGGTCCGTGAGCAGTTCTTC.

The rearrangement links TRBV5-1 to TRBJ2-1; the match to TRBD1 covers 7 bases. This CDR3 region has 16 residues. The V gene's germline CDR1 is SGHRS and CDR2 YFSETQ. J gave up 0 bases and V 0 bases, and 3 bases lay outside the gene matches. The CDR3, as DNA: TGCGCCAGCAGCTTGGGCTACAGGGGCTCCTACAATGAGCAGTTCTTC. Protein product: CASSLGYRGSYNEQFF. Drawing the rest from reference TRBV5-1 and TRBJ2-1, the complete variable domain is KAGVTQTPRYLIKTRGQQVTLSCSPISGHRSVSWYQQTPGQGLQFLFEYFSETQRNKGNFPGRFSGRQFSNSRSEMNVSTLELGDSALYLCASSLGYRGSYNEQFFGPGTRLTVL.

For this clone: Other DNA sequences within the sample encode an identical CDR3. The CDR3: CASSPGTNNYGYTF. The DNA of the CDR3 is TGTGCCAGCTCGCCCGGGACAAATAACTATGGCTACACCTTC. The chain recombines TRBV18 with TRBJ1-2, with TRBD1 as a possible D gene (6 bases). The V gene's germline CDR1 is KGHSH and CDR2 LQKENI. V was shortened by 6 bases and J by 1 base, with 12 bases between the two germline ends. The CDR3 is 14 residues long.

The chain uses TRBV19 and TRBJ1-4; no clear D gene. The CDR3 covers 15 residues. CDR1 is LNHDA, CDR2 SQIVND, per germline (reference sequence). Deletions cut 5 bases from V and 0 bases from J, with 10 bases between. The CDR3 DNA follows: TGTGCCAGTAGTGGGCGGGGAGCAACTAATGAAAAACTGTTTTTT. Translated: CASSGRGATNEKLFF.

The chain combines TRBV6-2 or TRBV6-3 with TRBJ2-2; 10 bases agree with TRBD1. Trimming at V came to 5 bases and at J to 6 bases, leaving 6 bases not matched to a gene. The germline gives CDR1 MNHEY, CDR2 SVGEGT. This CDR3 is 15 amino acids long. The DNA for the CDR3 is TGTGCCAGCAGTCCGCCCGGGACAGGGGCCGGGGAGCTGTTTTTT. Translation: CASSPPGTGAGELFF.

V and J are TRBV7-9 and TRBJ2-2, with D tentatively TRBD2 (6 bases). CDR1 SEHNR and CDR2 FQNEAQ come from the germline V gene (reference sequence). This CDR3 is built from 17 residues. The V end was cut by 5 bases, the J end by 0 bases, with 16 bases between. CDR3 loop: CASSPHGGDANTGELFF. CDR3 nucleotide sequence: TGTGCCAGCAGCCCCCACGGAGGGGACGCGAACACCGGGGAGCTGTTTTTT. Combining the CDR3 with reference TRBV7-9 and TRBJ2-2 gives the whole variable domain DTGVSQNPRHKITKRGQNVTFRCDPISEHNRLYWYRQTLGQGPEFLTYFQNEAQLEKSRLLSDRFSAERPKGSFSTLEIQRTEQGDSAMYLCASSPHGGDANTGELFFGEGSRLTVL.

The V and J genes are TRBV11-2 and TRBJ1-3; D perhaps matches TRBD1 (5 bases). Per germline, CDR1 SGHAT and CDR2 FQNNGV. Trimming took off 5 bases at V and 3 bases at J, with 11 bases between the two ends. The CDR3 is 14 amino acids. The CDR3 DNA sequence: TGTGCCAGCAGCCCCAGGGACCGTGGAAACACCATATATTTT. Translated: CASSPRDRGNTIYF.

This chain connects TRBV28 to TRBJ1-5; no definite D call. Germline V lookup: CDR1 MDHEN, CDR2 SYDVKM. CDR3 length: 15 residues. The V gene lost 0 bases and the J gene lost 0 bases, with 6 bases spanning the gap. CDR3 in amino acids: CASSLWEDSNQPQHF. CDR3 in DNA: TGTGCCAGCAGTTTATGGGAGGATAGCAATCAGCCCCAGCATTTT.

V is TRBV4-3 and J is TRBJ2-3, with D unresolved. Trimming took off 0 bases at V and 1 base at J, with 17 bases between the two ends. CDR1 LGHNA and CDR2 YSLEER come from the germline V gene. This CDR3 has 18 residues. CDR3 DNA sequence: TGCGCCAGCAGCCAAGAAAGTATGGGGTACCAGGGCACAGATACGCAGTATTTT. Translating it yields CASSQESMGYQGTDTQYF.

The rearrangement uses TRBV4-1 and TRBJ2-5; 8 bases align to TRBD2. Per germline, CDR1 MGHRA and CDR2 YSYEKL. This CDR3 has 17 amino acids. The junction had 7 bases not matched to a gene; V was cut back by 0 bases and J by 1 base. CDR3 protein: CASSQDLYGGGQETQYF. The DNA for the CDR3 is TGCGCCAGCAGCCAAGATCTGTACGGGGGGGGCCAAGAGACCCAGTACTTC.

The chain couples TRBV19 to TRBJ1-1; 8 nucleotides align to TRBD1. V dropped 3 bases and J dropped 7; count of bases not matched to a gene: 4. Germline lookup yields CDR1 LNHDA and CDR2 SQIVND (reference sequence). The length of the CDR3 is 13 residues. DNA of the CDR3: TGTGCCAGTAGTATGGGACAGGTCCTTGAAGCTTTCTTT. Amino acid sequence: CASSMGQVLEAFF.

V and J are TRBV29-1 and TRBJ2-2; weak D call: TRBD2 (7 bases). The germline gives CDR1 SQVTM, CDR2 ANQGSEA. Trimming left V 5 bases short and J 7 bases short, with 11 bases between. The CDR3 is 12 amino acids. The CDR3 DNA reads as TGCAGCGTTCGGGGGGCCGTCGGGGAGCTGTTTTTT. This codes for CSVRGAVGELFF.

J is TRBJ1-2 and V is TRBV6-6; no clear D gene. Trimming pared 7 bases from V and 0 bases from J, leaving 18 bases between. The germline V gene has CDR1 MNHNY and CDR2 SVGAGI (reference sequence). The CDR3 sequence is 16 residues long. The DNA of the CDR3 is TGTGCCAGCATCTCAAACGGACTTAGAGCTAACTATGGCTACACCTTC. Translated, it gives CASISNGLRANYGYTF.

V gene TRBV3-1 (or the pseudogene TRBV3-2) combines with J gene TRBJ2-5; D gene unclear. With 7 bases removed from V and 1 base from J, the gap between germline ends came to 16 bases. Germline values: CDR1 LGHDT, CDR2 YNNKEL (reference sequence). This CDR3 is 15 amino acids long. CDR3 residues: CASNLAWAAQETQYF. CDR3 in DNA: TGTGCCAGCAACCTGGCCTGGGCCGCCCAAGAGACCCAGTACTTC.

Worth noting for this clone: The sample has other DNA sequences that encode this CDR3 too. The chain uses TRBV7-9 and TRBJ1-5, with D perhaps matching TRBD1 (6 bases). Germline V gene sequence: CDR1 SEHNR, CDR2 FQNEAQ (reference sequence). CDR3 length: 15 residues. V was pared by 6 bases and J by 2 bases, with 14 bases between. In DNA, the CDR3 is TGTGCCAGCAGATTAACAGGGTCGGGCAATCAGCCCCAGCATTTT. It yields the protein CASRLTGSGNQPQHF.

The chain employs TRBV20-1 and TRBJ2-1, with D unresolved. The CDR3 sequence is 11 residues long. V lost 4 bases and J 6 bases, leaving 7 bases between the germline ends. Looked up from germline, CDR1 is DFQATT and CDR2 is SNEGSKA (reference sequence). The CDR3: CSANNINEQFF. DNA of the CDR3: TGCAGTGCTAACAACATCAATGAGCAGTTCTTC.

This clone occurred once. The J gene is TRBJ1-2, the V gene TRBV12-3 or TRBV12-4; D not certain. The ends were cut back, 7 bases at V and 7 bases at J, with 13 bases in the middle. The CDR3 length is 12 residues. CDR3 protein: CASTPAGSGYTF. The CDR3 nucleotides read TGTGCCAGCACTCCAGCCGGAAGTGGCTACACCTTC.

V is TRBV6-1 and J is TRBJ1-5; 7 nucleotides agree with TRBD1. The CDR3 extends over 16 amino acids. Trimming cost V 4 bases and J 0 bases; bases outside gene matches: 6. Germline lookup yields CDR1 MNHNS and CDR2 SASEGT. The CDR3 DNA sequence: TGTGCCAGCAGTGCGCAGACAGGGTTTAGCAATCAGCCCCAGCATTTT. It encodes CASSAQTGFSNQPQHF.

The chain combines TRBV19 with TRBJ1-5; 7 positions match TRBD1. The germline CDR1 and CDR2 sequences are LNHDA and SQIVND (reference sequence). V shed 6 bases, J shed 4 bases, and the junction held 0 bases outside the gene matches. The CDR3 runs 12 residues. The CDR3 protein is CASRTGNQPQHF. In nucleotides, the CDR3 is TGTGCCAGTAGGACAGGGAATCAGCCCCAGCATTTT.

CDR3 in DNA: TGTGCCATCAGGCCGGACAGGGGTGGAGAGACCCAGTACTTC. Protein: CAIRPDRGGETQYF. This chain uses TRBV10-3 with TRBJ2-5; the match to TRBD1 covers 9 bases. The length of the CDR3 is 14 residues. With 6 bases clipped from V and 4 bases from J, the junction kept 6 bases outside the gene matches. Per the germline V gene, CDR1 is ENHRY and CDR2 is SYGVKD.

The gene calls are TRBV10-3 and TRBJ1-2; D remains unclear. CDR1 is ENHRY and CDR2 is SYGVKD in the germline V gene. V was shortened by 8 bases and J by 7 bases, with 11 bases between the two germline ends. This CDR3 contains 11 residues. The CDR3, as DNA: TGTGCCATCGGGCCCGGAGGTGGCTACACCTTC. Residues: CAIGPGGGYTF.